This passage covers 27 T cell receptor beta chains from one sample sequenced in a study of blood T cell repertoires in COVID-19 (dated by TCRdb to the early 2020s). Libraries were prepared through the immunoSEQ multiplex PCR assay. TCRdb took over this immuneACCESS table, retaining in-frame rearrangements with V and J assigned. Such tables are incomplete; in checked studies, under half of the missing clones stem from an unresolved V gene, and the remainder is unexplained. For this sample there are tens of thousands of clones; 65% to 80% appear just once. Clones ranked in the top ten supply 15% of the sample. Sequencing was carried out using peripheral blood. The source of these receptors is a human donor with active or convalescent COVID-19. The donor label of this sample is uncertain.

The chain uses TRBV3-1 (or the pseudogene TRBV3-2) and TRBJ2-3; 11 nucleotides agree with TRBD2. The CDR3 consists of 15 residues. V was pared by 6 bases and J by 5 bases, with 7 bases of the junction left unmatched. Germline CDR1 is LGHDT and CDR2 is YNNKEL (reference sequence). CDR3 DNA: TGTGCCAGCAGATTAGCGGGAGGGCCGGGAGATACGCAGTATTTT. Translation: CASRLAGGPGDTQYF.

Here the CDR3 reads CASSPRASGGNSNQPQHF. DNA for the CDR3: TGTGCCAGCTCACCAAGGGCATCGGGAGGAAATAGCAATCAGCCCCAGCATTTT. The chain recombines TRBV18 with TRBJ1-5; D gene ambiguous. This CDR3 comprises 18 residues. V was trimmed by 2 bases and J by 0 bases, leaving 17 bases between them. CDR1 is KGHSH, CDR2 LQKENI, per germline.

There are many counts of this clone. The chain uses TRBV4-1 and TRBJ1-1, with 7 bases matching TRBD1. The V and J ends lost 0 bases and 6 bases, in that order; junction bases with no gene match: 4. CDR3 size: 14 residues. Germline V CDR1 and CDR2: MGHRA, YSYEKL. The CDR3 DNA is TGCGCCAGCAGCCAAGAGGAAGGGGGCGCTGAAGCTTTCTTT. Translated, it gives CASSQEEGGAEAFF.

V is TRBV11-3 and J is TRBJ2-5; D gene unclear. Trimming left V 4 bases short and J 2 bases short, with 5 bases between. Germline CDR1 and CDR2: SGHNT and YENEEA. The length of the CDR3 is 12 residues. CDR3 coding DNA: TGTGCCAGCAGCTCATTGCAAGAGACCCAGTACTTC. This gives the protein CASSSLQETQYF.

The gene calls are TRBV19 and TRBJ2-7; 9 bases map to TRBD1. The CDR3 contains 15 residues. Germline lookup yields CDR1 LNHDA and CDR2 SQIVND (reference sequence). The J segment lost 2 bases and the V segment lost 5 bases, leaving 7 bases of the junction unmatched. The CDR3 region is CASSGRGQGTYEQYF. CDR3 bases: TGTGCCAGTAGTGGAAGGGGACAGGGTACCTACGAGCAGTACTTC.

The rearrangement joins TRBV4-1 to TRBJ2-4, with 16 bases matching TRBD2. CDR1 is MGHRA and CDR2 is YSYEKL in the germline V gene. This CDR3 contains 17 residues. The trim removed 4 bases at V and 8 bases at J, leaving 8 bases unmatched. Written as DNA, the CDR3 is TGCGCCAGCAGCCTCCGAATGGGGACTAGCGGGGGGGACATTCAGTACTTC. Translated, it gives CASSLRMGTSGGDIQYF.

V gene TRBV12-5 combines with J gene TRBJ2-1; D might be TRBD1 (5 bases). The CDR3 is 15 amino acids. Trimming left V 3 bases short and J 5 bases short, with 14 bases between. The germline V gene has CDR1 LGHNT and CDR2 FRNRAP. The CDR3 region has the DNA TGTGCTAGTGGTTTTCGCCAGGGCGACCACAATGAGCAGTTCTTC. Encoded protein: CASGFRQGDHNEQFF.

V is TRBV30 and J is TRBJ1-1, with TRBD1 as a possible D gene (6 bases). V was pared by 1 base and J by 1 base, with 16 bases between. The CDR3 is 16 residues long. Germline-derived CDR1 and CDR2 are GTSNPN and SVGIG (reference sequence). Here the CDR3 reads CAWSGDPGHSNTEAFF. As DNA, the CDR3 is TGTGCCTGGAGTGGAGACCCGGGACACTCGAACACTGAAGCTTTCTTT.

The CDR3 DNA sequence: TGTGCCAGCAGTTCACCGAACCGGGAGACAGATACGCAGTATTTT. It translates to CASSSPNRETDTQYF. V gene TRBV28 combines with J gene TRBJ2-3; D perhaps matches TRBD2 (6 bases). The germline V and J ends were trimmed by 4 bases and 3 bases, with 14 bases remaining between them. Germline CDR1 and CDR2: MDHEN and SYDVKM. The CDR3 runs 15 residues.

Note on this clone: A read error may account for a junction end that differs from germline. The J gene is TRBJ2-1, the V gene TRBV10-3; a possible D gene is TRBD1 (5 bases). Germline loops: CDR1 ENHRY, CDR2 SYGVKD. The CDR3 is made up of 13 amino acids. The CDR3 DNA sequence: TGTGCCATCAGCGAGTTACAGGTCAATGAGCAGTTCTTC. Protein sequence: CAISELQVNEQFF.

The rearrangement joins TRBV2 to TRBJ1-1, with unresolved D. Germline lookup yields CDR1 SNHLY and CDR2 FYNNEI. This CDR3 has 13 amino acids. Trimming shortened V by 7 bases and J by 0 bases, and 9 bases separated the two germline ends. The CDR3 here is CASTTTVNTEAFF. The CDR3 nucleotides are TGTGCCAGCACGACGACTGTGAACACTGAAGCTTTCTTT. The complete variable domain, with remaining parts taken from reference TRBV2 and TRBJ1-1, reads EPEVTQTPSHQVTQMGQEVILRCVPISNHLYFYWYRQILGQKVEFLVSFYNNEISEKSEIFDDQFSVERPDGSNFTLKIRSTKLEDSAMYFCASTTTVNTEAFFGQGTRLTVV.

This rearrangement joins TRBV11-2 to TRBJ2-5; perhaps TRBD1 as D (6 bases). Per the germline V gene, CDR1 is SGHAT and CDR2 is FQNNGV. V lost 6 bases to trimming and J lost 5 bases, with 10 bases between them. The CDR3 runs to 12 residues. Here the CDR3 DNA reads TGTGCCAGCAGTGGTAGGGGGGAGACCCAGTACTTC. As protein: CASSGRGETQYF.

This chain connects TRBV10-3 to TRBJ2-7, with D possibly matching TRBD2 (5 bases). Germline V lookup: CDR1 ENHRY, CDR2 SYGVKD. Trimming cost V 6 bases and J 5 bases, with 14 bases left between them. The CDR3 has 13 residues. As DNA, the CDR3 is TGTGCCATCAGGTCTGCGGGTTTCGACGAGCAGTACTTC. Protein sequence: CAIRSAGFDEQYF.

In this sample, this clone turned up a few times. V and J are TRBV9 and TRBJ2-2, with D perhaps matching TRBD1 (6 bases). The germline gives CDR1 SGDLS, CDR2 YYNGEE. V was shortened by 5 bases and J by 7 bases, with 12 bases between the two germline ends. CDR3 length: 13 amino acids. CDR3 coding DNA: TGTGCCAGCAGGCGGACAGTAGACGGGGAGCTGTTTTTT. This codes for CASRRTVDGELFF.

The chain links TRBV10-3 to TRBJ2-1; 11 nucleotides agree with TRBD1. Germline lookup yields CDR1 ENHRY and CDR2 SYGVKD. The CDR3 length is 18 residues. V dropped 2 bases and J dropped 6; count of bases not matched to a gene: 12. The CDR3 nucleotides are TGTGCCATCAGTGAGGGGACAGGGGGGACTACAATTAGCAATGAGCAGTTCTTC. This gives the protein CAISEGTGGTTISNEQFF.

The chain employs TRBV7-3 and TRBJ2-1; 16 bases fit TRBD2. The CDR3 is made up of 19 amino acids. With 4 bases clipped from V and 0 bases from J, the junction kept 6 bases outside the gene matches. Germline V lookup: CDR1 SGHTA, CDR2 FQGTGA. The CDR3 region is CASSSPGTSGRASYNEQFF. CDR3 nucleotide sequence: TGTGCCAGCAGCTCGCCAGGGACTAGCGGGAGGGCCTCCTACAATGAGCAGTTCTTC.

The chain joins TRBV28 to TRBJ2-7; D is perhaps TRBD2 (6 bases). Per the germline V gene, CDR1 is MDHEN and CDR2 is SYDVKM. Trimming took off 10 bases at V and 4 bases at J, with 23 bases between the two ends. This CDR3 spans 15 amino acids. CDR3 sequence reads: CAIAPPGLAGYEQYF. CDR3 DNA sequence: TGTGCCATCGCCCCCCCGGGACTTGCTGGATACGAGCAGTACTTC.

The genes are TRBV5-6 and TRBJ2-6, with 7 bases aligning to TRBD1. Germline V gene sequence: CDR1 SGHDT, CDR2 YYEEEE. This CDR3 has 18 residues. V dropped 6 bases and J dropped 0; count of bases not matched to a gene: 12. The CDR3 DNA reads TGTGCCAGCACCCACAGACAGGGAAGCCACTCTGGGGCCAACGTCCTGACTTTC. The encoded protein is CASTHRQGSHSGANVLTF.

The chain recombines TRBV2 with TRBJ2-3, with a possible D match to TRBD2 (5 bases). V dropped 6 bases and J dropped 1 base, with 11 bases sitting between them. The CDR3 sequence is 14 residues long. Germline V lookup: CDR1 SNHLY, CDR2 FYNNEI. The CDR3 bases are TGTGCCAGCAGGCCGGGGAGTGGCACAGATACGCAGTATTTT. It specifies CASRPGSGTDTQYF.

The chain combines TRBV3-1 (or the pseudogene TRBV3-2) with TRBJ2-3, with TRBD2 as a possible D gene (5 bases). The germline CDR1 and CDR2 sequences are LGHDT and YNNKEL (reference sequence). This CDR3 is 15 amino acids long. The V end lost 4 bases, the J end lost 0 bases, and 11 bases lay between the germline ends. CDR3 protein: CASSLLLVSTDTQYF. DNA of the CDR3: TGTGCCAGCAGCCTCTTACTAGTGAGCACAGATACGCAGTATTTT.

This chain joins TRBV5-1 and TRBJ1-2; the D gene is possibly TRBD1 (5 bases). Trimming removed 4 bases at V and 1 base at J, with 11 bases between. Germline V gives CDR1 SGHRS, CDR2 YFSETQ. The CDR3 consists of 14 residues. The DNA of the CDR3 is TGCGCCAGCAGCCCCGGGGGGAGTAACTATGGCTACACCTTC. Translation: CASSPGGSNYGYTF.

V usage is TRBV10-1 and J usage is TRBJ2-5; 7 bases map to TRBD2. The CDR3 is made up of 14 amino acids. In germline, CDR1 is WNHNN, CDR2 SYGVQD (reference sequence). J lost 5 bases, V lost 9 bases, and 12 bases had no gene match. DNA for the CDR3: TGCGCCAGGACTCCGGTCAGGGAGGGGGAGACCCAGTACTTC. As protein: CARTPVREGETQYF.

The gene calls are TRBV5-6 and TRBJ1-6; 7 nucleotides match TRBD1. The CDR3 consists of 15 residues. V shed 3 bases, J shed 6 bases, and the junction held 6 bases outside the gene matches. Looked up from germline, CDR1 is SGHDT and CDR2 is YYEEEE. The CDR3 reads CASSSMGQINSPLHF. The CDR3 region has the DNA TGTGCCAGCAGCTCGATGGGACAGATTAATTCACCCCTCCACTTT.

This clone was detected only once. The genes are TRBV18 and TRBJ1-2, with 9 bases aligning to TRBD1. Trimming cost V 5 bases and J 4 bases; bases outside gene matches: 14. CDR1 KGHSH and CDR2 LQKENI come from the germline V gene. The CDR3 has 17 amino acids. The CDR3 reads CASSFQRDRALTYGYTF. The CDR3 region has the DNA TGTGCCAGCTCATTCCAACGGGACAGGGCACTAACCTATGGCTACACCTTC.

The V and J genes are TRBV7-2 and TRBJ2-5; D is ambiguous. CDR3 length equals 13 residues. Trimming stripped 5 bases from V and 3 bases from J, with 10 bases between. Germline V CDR1 and CDR2: SGHTA, FQGNSA. The CDR3 region has the DNA TGTGCCAGCAGCACCTACGAGGAAGAGACCCAGTACTTC. It is translated as CASSTYEEETQYF.

The gene calls are TRBV7-9 and TRBJ1-6, with D perhaps TRBD1 (6 bases). The length of the CDR3 is 14 residues. Germline CDR1 reads SEHNR; CDR2 reads FQNEAQ (reference sequence). V was shortened by 4 bases and J by 9 bases, with 13 bases between the two germline ends. CDR3 DNA: TGTGCCAGCAGCTCTCGAGGGGGTGGTTCACCCCTCCACTTT. The encoded protein is CASSSRGGGSPLHF.

V is TRBV6-1 and J is TRBJ1-5; D might be TRBD1 (6 bases). The CDR3 spans 16 residues. Germline loops: CDR1 MNHNS, CDR2 SASEGT. The V end was cut by 0 bases, the J end by 7 bases, with 16 bases between. The CDR3 DNA is TGTGCCAGCAGTGAAGCGCGGGCAGGGGTGGGACAGCCCCAGCATTTT. Amino acid sequence: CASSEARAGVGQPQHF.